This TCR beta chain stems from a study of blood T cell repertoires in COVID-19. Only in-frame clones appear in the TCRdb table, and some are missing; sequencing was by immunoSEQ multiplex PCR. The data hold approximately 270,000 clones, with about 90% observed a single time. The CDR3 is 15 amino acids. Trimming cost V 0 bases and J 7 bases; bases outside gene matches: 5. Per the germline V gene, CDR1 is SGHRS and CDR2 is YFSETQ. The TCR comes from an elderly man with acute or convalescent COVID-19. The chain couples TRBV5-1 to TRBJ2-7; 12 bases line up with TRBD1. Specimen: peripheral blood. CDR3 in amino acids: CASSLEGQGAREQYF. In DNA form, the CDR3 reads TGCGCCAGCAGCTTGGAGGGACAGGGGGCGAGGGAGCAGTACTTC.